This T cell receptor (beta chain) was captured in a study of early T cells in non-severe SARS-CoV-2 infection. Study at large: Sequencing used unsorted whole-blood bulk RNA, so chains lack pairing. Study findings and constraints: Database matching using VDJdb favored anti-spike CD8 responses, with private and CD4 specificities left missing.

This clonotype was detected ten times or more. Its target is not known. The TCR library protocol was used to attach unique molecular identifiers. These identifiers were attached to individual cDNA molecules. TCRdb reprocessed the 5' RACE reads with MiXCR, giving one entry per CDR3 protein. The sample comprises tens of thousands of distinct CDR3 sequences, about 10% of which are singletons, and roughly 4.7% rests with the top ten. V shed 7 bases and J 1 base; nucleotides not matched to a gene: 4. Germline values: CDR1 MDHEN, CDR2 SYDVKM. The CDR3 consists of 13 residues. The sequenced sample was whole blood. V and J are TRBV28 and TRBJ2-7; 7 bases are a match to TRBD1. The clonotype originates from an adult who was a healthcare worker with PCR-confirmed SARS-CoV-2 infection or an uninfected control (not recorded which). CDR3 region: CASKGQLSYEQYF. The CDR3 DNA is TGTGCCAGCAAGGGACAGCTTTCCTACGAGCAGTACTTC.